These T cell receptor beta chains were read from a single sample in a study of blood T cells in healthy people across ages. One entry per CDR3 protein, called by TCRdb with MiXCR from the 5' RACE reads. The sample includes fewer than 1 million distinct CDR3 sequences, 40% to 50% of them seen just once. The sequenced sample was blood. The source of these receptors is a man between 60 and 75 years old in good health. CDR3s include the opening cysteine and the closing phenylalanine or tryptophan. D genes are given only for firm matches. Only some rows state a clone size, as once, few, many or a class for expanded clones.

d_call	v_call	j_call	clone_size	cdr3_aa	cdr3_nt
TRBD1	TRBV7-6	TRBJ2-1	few	CASSLGTGWDEQFF	TGTGCCAGCAGCTTAGGGACAGGGTGGGATGAGCAGTTCTTC
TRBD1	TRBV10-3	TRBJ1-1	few	CAISKTGSDTEAFF	TGTGCCATCAGCAAGACAGGGAGCGACACTGAAGCTTTCTTT
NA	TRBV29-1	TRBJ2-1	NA	CSNNGEGGSYNEQFF	TGCAGCAACAATGGGGAGGGGGGCTCCTACAATGAGCAGTTCTTC
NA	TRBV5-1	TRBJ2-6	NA	CASSGGPQSSGANVLTF	TGCGCCAGCAGCGGGGGACCGCAGAGCTCTGGGGCCAACGTCCTGACTTTC
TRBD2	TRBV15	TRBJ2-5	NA	CATSRLAGEETQYF	TGTGCCACCAGCAGACTAGCGGGGGAAGAGACCCAGTACTTC
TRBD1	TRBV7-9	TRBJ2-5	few	CASSLGRDRATYF	TGTGCCAGCAGCTTAGGAAGGGACAGGGCGACGTACTTC
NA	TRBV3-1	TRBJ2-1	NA	CASSQDWGNEQFF	TGTGCCAGCAGCCAAGATTGGGGAAATGAGCAGTTCTTC
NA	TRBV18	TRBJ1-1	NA	CASSSREAGGTEAFF	TGTGCCAGCTCATCCAGGGAGGCTGGAGGGACTGAAGCTTTCTTT
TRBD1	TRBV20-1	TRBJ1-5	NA	CSAKGQGHQPQHF	TGCAGTGCTAAGGGACAGGGGCATCAGCCCCAGCATTTT
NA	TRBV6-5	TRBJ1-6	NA	CASGPQGPREPLHF	TGTGCCAGCGGGCCCCAGGGGCCTCGGGAACCCCTCCACTTT
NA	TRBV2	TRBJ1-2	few	CASSGQYSGYTF	TGTGCCAGCAGCGGACAGTACAGCGGCTACACCTTC
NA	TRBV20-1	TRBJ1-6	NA	CSAGTSDSPLHF	TGCAGTGCCGGGACATCGGATTCACCCCTCCACTTT
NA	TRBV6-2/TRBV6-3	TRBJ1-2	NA	CASSLAESGYTF	TGTGCCAGCAGCCTCGCGGAGAGTGGCTACACCTTC
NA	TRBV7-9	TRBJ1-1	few	CASSPEAFF	TGTGCCAGCAGCCCTGAAGCTTTCTTT
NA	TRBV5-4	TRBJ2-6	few	CASSLLIGPGANVLTF	TGTGCCAGCAGCTTGTTAATAGGGCCCGGGGCCAACGTCCTGACTTTC
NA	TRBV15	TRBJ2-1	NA	CATSRPDNEQFF	TGTGCCACCAGCAGACCAGACAATGAGCAGTTCTTC
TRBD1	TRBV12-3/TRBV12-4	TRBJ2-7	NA	CASNWTGRTYEQYF	TGTGCCAGCAATTGGACAGGGAGGACCTACGAGCAGTACTTC
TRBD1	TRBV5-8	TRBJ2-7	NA	CASSRPFAMGQATYEQYF	TGTGCCAGCAGCCGGCCTTTTGCTATGGGACAGGCGACCTACGAGCAGTACTTC
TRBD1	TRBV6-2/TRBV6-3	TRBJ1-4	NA	CASRPGTGSVNEKLFF	TGTGCCAGCAGACCCGGGACAGGGAGCGTGAATGAAAAACTGTTTTTT
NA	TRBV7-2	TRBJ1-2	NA	CASSLEGIIGGYTF	TGTGCCAGCAGCTTGGAGGGGATAATCGGTGGCTACACCTTC
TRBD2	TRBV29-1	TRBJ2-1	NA	CSVVLTTSGATLAYNEQFF	TGCAGCGTTGTCCTGACGACTAGCGGGGCCACCTTAGCCTACAATGAGCAGTTCTTC
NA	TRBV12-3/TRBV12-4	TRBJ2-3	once	CASSPSHGNTQYF	TGTGCCAGCAGCCCCTCCCATGGGAATACGCAGTATTTT
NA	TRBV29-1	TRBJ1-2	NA	CSVDDGAGYTF	TGCAGCGTTGATGATGGGGCTGGCTACACCTTC
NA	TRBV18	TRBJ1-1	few	CASSPLRDTEAFF	TGTGCCAGCAGTCCTCTGAGGGACACTGAAGCTTTCTTT
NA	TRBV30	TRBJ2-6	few	CAWNHGANVLTF	TGTGCCTGGAATCATGGGGCCAACGTCCTGACTTTC
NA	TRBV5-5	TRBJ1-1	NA	CASSLDPRSDTEAFF	TGTGCCAGCAGCTTGGACCCCCGAAGTGACACTGAAGCTTTCTTT
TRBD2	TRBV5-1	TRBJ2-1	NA	CASSVTSPLSSYNEQFF	TGCGCCAGCAGCGTGACTAGCCCGCTTAGCTCCTACAATGAGCAGTTCTTC
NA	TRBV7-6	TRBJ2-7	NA	CASSLGDSGSYEQYF	TGTGCCAGCAGCTTAGGCGATAGCGGCTCCTACGAGCAGTACTTC
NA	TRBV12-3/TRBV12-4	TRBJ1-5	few	CASSFRQGGQPQHF	TGTGCCAGCAGTTTTCGGCAGGGTGGTCAGCCCCAGCATTTT
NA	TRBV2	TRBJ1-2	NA	CASSGGSGVGYTF	TGTGCCAGCAGTGGGGGATCCGGGGTCGGCTACACCTTC
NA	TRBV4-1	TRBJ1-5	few	CASSQAVGGNQPQHF	TGCGCCAGCAGCCAAGCTGTGGGGGGTAATCAGCCCCAGCATTTT
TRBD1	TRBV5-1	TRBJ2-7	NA	CASSLGPPGQGAAYEQYF	TGCGCCAGCAGCTTGGGGCCTCCGGGACAGGGCGCTGCCTACGAGCAGTACTTC
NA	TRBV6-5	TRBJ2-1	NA	CASSYVGGGERFF	TGTGCCAGCAGTTACGTGGGGGGTGGCGAGCGGTTCTTC
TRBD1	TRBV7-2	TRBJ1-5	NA	CASSYGTGGRQPQHF	TGTGCCAGCAGCTATGGGACAGGGGGCCGTCAGCCCCAGCATTTT
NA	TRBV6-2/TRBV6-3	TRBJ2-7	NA	CASSYVGDEQYF	TGTGCCAGCAGTTACGTGGGTGACGAGCAGTACTTC
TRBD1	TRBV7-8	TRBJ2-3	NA	CASSDLRDRGTDTQYF	TGTGCCAGCAGCGACCTCCGGGACAGAGGCACAGATACGCAGTATTTT
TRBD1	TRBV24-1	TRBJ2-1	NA	CATSDSGQGAFNNEQFF	TGTGCCACCAGTGATTCCGGGCAGGGGGCCTTCAACAATGAGCAGTTCTTC
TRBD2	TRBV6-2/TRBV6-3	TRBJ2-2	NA	CASSYSKAGGPRTGELFF	TGTGCCAGCAGTTACTCGAAAGCGGGGGGGCCGCGGACCGGGGAGCTGTTTTTT
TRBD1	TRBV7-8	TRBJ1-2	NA	CASSPRTGGIANYGYTF	TGTGCCAGCAGTCCACGGACAGGGGGCATAGCTAACTATGGCTACACCTTC
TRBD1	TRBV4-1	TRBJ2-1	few	CASSQPGDRIYEQFF	TGCGCCAGCAGCCAACCAGGGGACAGGATCTACGAGCAGTTCTTC
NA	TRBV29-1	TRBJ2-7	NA	CIVETSSSYEQYF	TGCATCGTTGAAACATCGAGCTCCTACGAGCAGTACTTC
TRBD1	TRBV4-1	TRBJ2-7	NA	CASSHSAGTAANYEQYF	TGCGCCAGCAGCCATTCCGCCGGGACAGCGGCTAACTACGAGCAGTACTTC
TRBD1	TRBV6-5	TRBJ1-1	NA	CASSYSSGDRGLYTEAFF	TGTGCCAGCAGTTACTCGTCGGGGGACAGGGGGCTTTACACTGAAGCTTTCTTT
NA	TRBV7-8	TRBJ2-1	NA	CASSYSAYNEQFF	TGTGCCAGCAGCTATTCGGCGTACAATGAGCAGTTCTTC
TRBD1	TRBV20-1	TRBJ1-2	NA	CSAREVEGANYGYTF	TGCAGTGCTAGAGAGGTCGAGGGGGCGAACTATGGCTACACCTTC
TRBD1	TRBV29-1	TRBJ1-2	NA	CSVEKGGRVKGYTF	TGCAGCGTTGAAAAAGGGGGCAGGGTCAAGGGCTACACCTTC
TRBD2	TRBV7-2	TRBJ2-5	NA	CASSLGQAGRKTQYF	TGTGCCAGCAGCTTAGGGCAAGCGGGGAGAAAGACCCAGTACTTC
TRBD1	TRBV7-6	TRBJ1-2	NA	CASSSRDSGYTF	TGTGCCAGCAGCTCTCGGGACAGTGGCTACACCTTC
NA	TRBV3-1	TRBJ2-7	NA	CASSQEGRLYEQYF	TGTGCCAGCAGCCAAGAGGGACGGCTTTACGAGCAGTACTTC